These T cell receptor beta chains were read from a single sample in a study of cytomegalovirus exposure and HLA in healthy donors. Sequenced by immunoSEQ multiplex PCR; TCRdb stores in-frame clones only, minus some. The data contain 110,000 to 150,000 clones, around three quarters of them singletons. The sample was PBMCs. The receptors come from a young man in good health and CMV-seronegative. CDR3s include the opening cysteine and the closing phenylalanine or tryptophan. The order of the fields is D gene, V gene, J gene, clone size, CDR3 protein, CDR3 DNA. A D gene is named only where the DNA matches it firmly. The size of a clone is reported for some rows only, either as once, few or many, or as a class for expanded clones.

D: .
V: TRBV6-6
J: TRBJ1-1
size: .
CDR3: CASRVQGFEAFF
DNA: TGTGCCAGCAGGGTACAGGGATTCGAAGCTTTCTTT

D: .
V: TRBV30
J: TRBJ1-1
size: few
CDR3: CAWTLLRNTEAFF
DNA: TGTGCCTGGACATTGTTGAGGAACACTGAAGCTTTCTTT

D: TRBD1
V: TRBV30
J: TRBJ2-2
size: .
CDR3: CAWSGQGRTGELFF
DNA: TGTGCCTGGAGCGGACAGGGGCGGACCGGGGAGCTGTTTTTT

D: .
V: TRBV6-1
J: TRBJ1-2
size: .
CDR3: CASRAASIDYGYTF
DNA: TGTGCCAGCAGAGCGGCCTCTATAGACTATGGCTACACCTTC

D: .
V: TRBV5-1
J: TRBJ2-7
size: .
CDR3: CASSFGGRREKQYF
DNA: TGCGCCAGCAGCTTCGGGGGGCGTAGAGAAAAGCAGTACTTC

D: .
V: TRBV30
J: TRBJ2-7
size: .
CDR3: CAWSRQRYEQYF
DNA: TGTGCCTGGAGTCGACAACGCTACGAGCAGTACTTC

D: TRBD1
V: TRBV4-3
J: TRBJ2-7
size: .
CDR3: CASSIGTGLTYEQYF
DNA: TGCGCCAGCAGCATCGGGACAGGGCTTACCTACGAGCAGTACTTC

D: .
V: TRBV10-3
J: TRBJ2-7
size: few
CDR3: CAISEGGGDSSYEQYF
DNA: TGTGCCATCAGTGAGGGTGGCGGGGATAGCTCCTACGAGCAGTACTTC

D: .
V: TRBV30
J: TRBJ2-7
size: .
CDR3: CAWSVVPRGTYEQYF
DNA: TGTGCCTGGAGTGTAGTACCTAGGGGGACCTACGAGCAGTACTTC

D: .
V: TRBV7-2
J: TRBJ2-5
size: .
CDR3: CASSLSYTQETQYF
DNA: TGTGCCAGCAGCTTAAGTTACACCCAAGAGACCCAGTACTTC

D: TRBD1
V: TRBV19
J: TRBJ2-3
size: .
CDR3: CASSIEGTGDTQYF
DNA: TGTGCCAGTAGTATAGAGGGGACAGGAGATACGCAGTATTTT

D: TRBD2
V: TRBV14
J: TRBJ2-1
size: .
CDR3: CASSQGLAVEQFF
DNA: TGTGCCAGCAGCCAAGGACTAGCGGTTGAGCAGTTCTTC

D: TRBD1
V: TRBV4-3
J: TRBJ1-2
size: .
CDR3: CASSHDRDRELENYGYTF
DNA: TGCGCCAGCAGCCATGACCGGGACAGGGAATTAGAAAACTATGGCTACACCTTC

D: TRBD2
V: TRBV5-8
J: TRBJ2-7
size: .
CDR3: CASSLAGRGYF
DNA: TGTGCCAGCAGCTTGGCAGGGAGGGGGTACTTC

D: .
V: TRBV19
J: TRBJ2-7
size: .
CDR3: CASSIRGGPYEQYF
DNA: TGTGCCAGTAGTATAAGGGGAGGACCTTACGAGCAGTACTTC

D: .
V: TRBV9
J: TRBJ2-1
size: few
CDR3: CASSVATRGWDEQFF
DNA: TGTGCCAGCAGCGTAGCCACTAGAGGGTGGGATGAGCAGTTCTTC

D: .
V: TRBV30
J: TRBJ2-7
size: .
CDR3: CAWSKSYEQYF
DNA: TGTGCCTGGAGTAAGAGCTACGAGCAGTACTTC

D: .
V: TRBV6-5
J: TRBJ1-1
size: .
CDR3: CASSPDKAFF
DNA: TGTGCCAGCAGTCCAGATAAAGCTTTCTTT

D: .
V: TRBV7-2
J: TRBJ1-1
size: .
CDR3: CASSPLAQRNTEAFF
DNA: TGTGCCAGCAGCCCCCTAGCTCAGAGGAACACTGAAGCTTTCTTT

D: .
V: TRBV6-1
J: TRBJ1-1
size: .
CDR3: CASSAEGSDDTEAFF
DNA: TGTGCCAGCAGTGCGGAGGGGAGTGATGACACTGAAGCTTTCTTT

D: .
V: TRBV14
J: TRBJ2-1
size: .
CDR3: CASSQLRGLATSSSYNEQFF
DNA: TGTGCCAGCAGCCAACTTAGGGGGTTAGCGACCTCTAGCTCCTACAATGAGCAGTTCTTC

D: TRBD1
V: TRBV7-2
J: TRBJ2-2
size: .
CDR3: CASSSTGGGTGELFF
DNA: TGTGCCAGCAGCTCCACAGGGGGCGGGACCGGGGAGCTGTTTTTT

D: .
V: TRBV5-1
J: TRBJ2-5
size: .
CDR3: CASSLDVWRVGETQYF
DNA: TGCGCCAGCAGCTTGGATGTTTGGAGGGTTGGGGAGACCCAGTACTTC

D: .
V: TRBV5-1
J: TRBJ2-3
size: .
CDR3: CASSLAKGSTARVTQYF
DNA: TGCGCCAGCAGCTTGGCCAAGGGGTCGACCGCCCGTGTTACGCAGTATTTT

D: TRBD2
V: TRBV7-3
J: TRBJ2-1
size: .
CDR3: CASSLSGGAGSEQFF
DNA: TGTGCCAGCAGCTTAAGCGGGGGGGCCGGGAGTGAGCAGTTCTTC

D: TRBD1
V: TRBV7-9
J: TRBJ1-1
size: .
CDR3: CASSTGAEAFF
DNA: TGTGCCAGCAGCACAGGGGCTGAAGCTTTCTTT

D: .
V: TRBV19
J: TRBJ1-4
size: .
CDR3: CASRNRDSGGWKLFF
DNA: TGTGCCAGTAGGAACCGAGACAGTGGCGGATGGAAACTGTTTTTT

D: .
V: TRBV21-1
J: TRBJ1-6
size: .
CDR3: CASSKARGDSPLHF
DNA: TGTGCCAGCAGCAAAGCTCGGGGAGATTCACCCCTCCACTTT

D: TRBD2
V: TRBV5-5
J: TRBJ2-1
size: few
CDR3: CASSLVGEGLAGVWEQFF
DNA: TGTGCCAGCAGCTTGGTGGGGGAGGGGCTAGCGGGGGTATGGGAGCAGTTCTTC

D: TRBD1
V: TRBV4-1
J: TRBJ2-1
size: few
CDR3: CASSPGQGAKNEQFF
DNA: TGCGCCAGCAGCCCCGGACAGGGGGCGAAAAATGAGCAGTTCTTC

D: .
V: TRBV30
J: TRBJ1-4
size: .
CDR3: CAWSVLGGEKLFF
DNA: TGTGCCTGGAGTGTTTTGGGGGGTGAAAAACTGTTTTTT

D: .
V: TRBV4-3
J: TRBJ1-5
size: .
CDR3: CASSQERTGWDQPQHF
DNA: TGCGCCAGCAGCCAAGAAAGGACGGGATGGGATCAGCCCCAGCATTTT

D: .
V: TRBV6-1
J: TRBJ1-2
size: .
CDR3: CASSDPGSYYGYTF
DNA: TGTGCCAGCAGTGACCCCGGGAGTTACTATGGCTACACCTTC

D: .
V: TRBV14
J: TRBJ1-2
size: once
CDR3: CASSQSSLLGGYTF
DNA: TGTGCCAGCAGCCAGAGCTCCCTACTAGGAGGCTACACCTTC

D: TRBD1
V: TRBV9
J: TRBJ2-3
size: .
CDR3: CASSETGSTDTQYF
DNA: TGTGCCAGCAGCGAGACAGGGAGCACAGATACGCAGTATTTT

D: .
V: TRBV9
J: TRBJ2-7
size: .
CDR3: CASSVGRQAYEQYF
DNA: TGTGCCAGCAGCGTGGGGCGACAGGCGTACGAGCAGTACTTC

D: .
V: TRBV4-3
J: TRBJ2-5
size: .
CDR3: CASSQDPGETQYF
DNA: TGCGCCAGCAGCCAAGACCCGGGGGAGACCCAGTACTTC

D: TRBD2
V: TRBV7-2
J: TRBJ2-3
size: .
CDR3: CASSFGTSGGSTDTQYF
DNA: TGTGCCAGCAGCTTTGGGACTAGCGGGGGGAGCACAGATACGCAGTATTTT

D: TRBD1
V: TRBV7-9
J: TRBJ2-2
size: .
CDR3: CASSNDRGFNTGELFF
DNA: TGTGCCAGCAGCAATGACAGGGGGTTCAACACCGGGGAGCTGTTTTTT

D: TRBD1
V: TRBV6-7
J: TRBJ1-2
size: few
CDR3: CATSNQGATNYGYTF
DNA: TGTGCCACTAGTAACCAGGGGGCGACTAACTATGGCTACACCTTC

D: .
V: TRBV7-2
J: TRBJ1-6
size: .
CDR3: CASSQRVRETNSPLHF
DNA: TGTGCCAGCAGCCAAAGGGTCCGGGAGACCAATTCACCCCTCCACTTT

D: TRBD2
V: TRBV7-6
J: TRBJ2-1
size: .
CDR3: CASSLPPIYPSAGVEQFF
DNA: TGTGCCAGCAGCTTACCCCCTATTTACCCCTCGGCGGGGGTTGAGCAGTTCTTC

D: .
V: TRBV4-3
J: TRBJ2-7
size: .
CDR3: CASSQEEGSTYEQYF
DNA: TGCGCCAGCAGCCAAGAGGAGGGGAGCACCTACGAGCAGTACTTC

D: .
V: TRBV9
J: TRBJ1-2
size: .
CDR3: CASGSGAHYGYTF
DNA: TGTGCCAGCGGCTCTGGGGCCCACTATGGCTACACCTTC

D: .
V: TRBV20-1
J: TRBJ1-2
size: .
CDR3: CSASRGYTF
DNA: TGCAGTGCTAGCCGTGGCTACACCTTC

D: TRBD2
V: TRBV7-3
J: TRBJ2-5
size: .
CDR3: CASSSKASSGGAPQETQYF
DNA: TGTGCCAGCAGCTCGAAAGCCAGTAGCGGGGGGGCCCCCCAAGAGACCCAGTACTTC

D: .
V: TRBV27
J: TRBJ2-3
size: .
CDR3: CASMDRSRIDTQYF
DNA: TGTGCCAGCATGGACAGAAGCAGGATAGATACGCAGTATTTT

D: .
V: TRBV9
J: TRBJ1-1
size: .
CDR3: CASSVGNRNTEAFF
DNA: TGTGCCAGCAGCGTAGGAAACAGGAACACTGAAGCTTTCTTT

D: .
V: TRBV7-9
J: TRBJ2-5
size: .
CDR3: CASSPTIGEETQYF
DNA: TGTGCCAGCAGCCCCACTATCGGGGAAGAGACCCAGTACTTC

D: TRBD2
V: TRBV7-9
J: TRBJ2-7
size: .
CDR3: CASRGRAPTYEQYF
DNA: TGTGCCAGCCGGGGGAGGGCGCCTACCTACGAGCAGTACTTC

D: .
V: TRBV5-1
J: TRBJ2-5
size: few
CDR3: CASSLVGGQETQYF
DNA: TGCGCCAGCAGCTTGGTGGGGGGCCAAGAGACCCAGTACTTC

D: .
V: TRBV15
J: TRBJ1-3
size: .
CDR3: CATSRDTRLSSGNTIYF
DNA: TGTGCCACCAGCAGAGATACGCGGCTAAGCTCTGGAAACACCATATATTTT

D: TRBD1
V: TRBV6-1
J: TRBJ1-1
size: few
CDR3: CASSGAWDSRLNTEAFF
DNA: TGTGCCAGCAGTGGCGCTTGGGACAGCCGTTTGAACACTGAAGCTTTCTTT

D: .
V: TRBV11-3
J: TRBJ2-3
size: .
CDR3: CASGLDGNTDTQYF
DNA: TGTGCCAGTGGTCTCGACGGGAACACAGATACGCAGTATTTT

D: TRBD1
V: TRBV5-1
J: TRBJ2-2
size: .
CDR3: CASSSDRGVDTGELFF
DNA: TGCGCCAGCAGCTCGGACAGGGGAGTTGACACCGGGGAGCTGTTTTTT

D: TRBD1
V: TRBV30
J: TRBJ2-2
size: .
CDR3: CAWSPDRGLPPLNTGELFF
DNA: TGTGCCTGGAGCCCGGACAGGGGGCTTCCACCTCTCAACACCGGGGAGCTGTTTTTT

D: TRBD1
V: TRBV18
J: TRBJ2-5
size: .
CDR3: CASSRDREETQYF
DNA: TGTGCCAGCTCACGGGACAGGGAAGAGACCCAGTACTTC

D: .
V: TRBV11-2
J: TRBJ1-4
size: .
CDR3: CASSLGLALQATNEKLFF
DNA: TGTGCCAGCAGCTTAGGCTTGGCACTCCAGGCGACTAATGAAAAACTGTTTTTT

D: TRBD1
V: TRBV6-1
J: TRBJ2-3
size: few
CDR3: CASSEGQRVQYF
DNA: TGTGCCAGCAGTGAGGGACAGAGAGTGCAGTATTTT

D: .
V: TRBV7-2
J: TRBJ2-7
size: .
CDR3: CASSLTGPSSYEQYF
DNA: TGTGCCAGCAGCCTGACAGGTCCCTCGTCTTACGAGCAGTACTTC